This T cell receptor (beta chain) was observed in a study of T cell clonotyping in hematopoietic cell transplantation. Study findings and constraints: After transplant, recipient diversity fell while pathologically expanded clonotypes grew through day 180. Few recipient clonotypes overlapped donors; over 95% were de novo at given depth.

Per germline, CDR1 LGHNA and CDR2 YSLEER. This CDR3 region has 13 residues. V lost 4 bases and J lost 13, with 17 bases in between. Assay used: immunoSEQ multiplex PCR; TCRdb lists only in-frame clones, some missing. The sample yields tens of thousands of clones, around 95% seen once. Of note for this clone: Its antigen is unidentified.

As to time point: recipient sample about 28 days before transplant, after cytoreduction. The sample was peripheral blood mononuclear cells, taken before stem cell transplant. This chain links TRBV4-3 with TRBJ2-1; D is ambiguous. The clonotype comes from a man in his forties or fifties with chronic myeloid leukemia. Some clones in this sample may be carry-over from other donors' samples. In DNA, the CDR3 is TGCGCCAGCAGCCCAGAAATTAGTGGGATCCAGTTCTTC. This translates into CASSPEISGIQFF.